This T cell receptor beta chain emerged from a study of neoadjuvant nivolumab and ipilimumab in lung cancer. In this sample, this clone turned up a few times. The CDR3 extends over 14 amino acids. CDR1 is SGHRS and CDR2 is YFSETQ in the germline V gene. Trimming cost V 0 bases and J 7 bases; bases outside gene matches: 5. This table comes from immunoSEQ multiplex PCR, and its TCRdb copy is limited to in-frame clones, with some not included. The sample records tens of thousands of clones, approximately 90% being singletons. The chain links TRBV5-1 to TRBJ2-7; 9 bases align to TRBD1. The clonotype comes from an adult with non-small cell lung cancer. Some clones in this sample may be carry-over from other donors' samples. The sequencing used blood, collected before neoadjuvant nivolumab, alone or with ipilimumab. DNA for the CDR3: TGCGCCAGCAGCTTGGCCCAGGGACAGGGAGAGCAGTACTTC. Amino acids: CASSLAQGQGEQYF.